A selection of T cell receptor beta chains follows, all from one sample in a study of blood T cell repertoires in COVID-19. Sequenced by immunoSEQ multiplex PCR; TCRdb stores in-frame clones only, minus some. The sample consists of over 200,000 clones, 75% to 90% of them appearing once. The material sequenced was peripheral blood. The source is a human donor in a cohort sampled during active COVID-19. Both conserved end residues are part of each CDR3. The order of the fields is J gene, D gene, V gene, clone size, CDR3 DNA, CDR3 protein. D genes are given only for firm matches. Clone sizes are given selectively: once, few, many, or a class where the clone is expanded.

>TRBJ1-2|.|TRBV19|.
TGTGCCAGTAGTTTATGGACGGAACTAGCTAACTATGGCTACACCTTC
CASSLWTELANYGYTF
>TRBJ2-7|.|TRBV5-5|.
TGTGCCAGCAGCTTGGCTGTTTACGAGCAGTACTTC
CASSLAVYEQYF
>TRBJ2-7|TRBD2|TRBV11-2|once
TGTGCCAGCAGCCGACTAGCGGGATCAACCTACGAGCAGTACTTC
CASSRLAGSTYEQYF
>TRBJ1-5|TRBD1|TRBV30|few
TGTGCCTGGAATTTACAGGGGGACCAGCCCCAGCATTTT
CAWNLQGDQPQHF
>TRBJ1-6|.|TRBV6-5|.
TGTGCCAGCAGTTACATCACGGATAATTCACCCCTCCACTTT
CASSYITDNSPLHF
>TRBJ1-1|.|TRBV6-6|.
TGTGCCAGCAGCCCGGACAGAGCTGCTTTCTTT
CASSPDRAAFF
>TRBJ2-7|.|TRBV9|.
TGTGCCAGCAGCCCCTCGAGCAGCGGGTTCTCCTACGAGCAGTACTTC
CASSPSSSGFSYEQYF
>TRBJ2-7|.|TRBV7-8|.
TGTGCCAGCAGCTTACGCGGCCCCTACGAGCAGTACTTC
CASSLRGPYEQYF
>TRBJ1-6|.|TRBV25-1|.
TGTGCCAGCAGTGAATATGCAGGGGCAATTTCACCCCTCCACTTT
CASSEYAGAISPLHF
>TRBJ2-1|TRBD2|TRBV7-2|.
TGTGCCAGCAGCCAGTCCGGGAGGAAGGGTGAGCAGTTCTTC
CASSQSGRKGEQFF
>TRBJ1-1|TRBD1|TRBV7-9|.
TGTGCCAGCAGCTTTAACAGGGGGTCCACTGAAGCTTTCTTT
CASSFNRGSTEAFF